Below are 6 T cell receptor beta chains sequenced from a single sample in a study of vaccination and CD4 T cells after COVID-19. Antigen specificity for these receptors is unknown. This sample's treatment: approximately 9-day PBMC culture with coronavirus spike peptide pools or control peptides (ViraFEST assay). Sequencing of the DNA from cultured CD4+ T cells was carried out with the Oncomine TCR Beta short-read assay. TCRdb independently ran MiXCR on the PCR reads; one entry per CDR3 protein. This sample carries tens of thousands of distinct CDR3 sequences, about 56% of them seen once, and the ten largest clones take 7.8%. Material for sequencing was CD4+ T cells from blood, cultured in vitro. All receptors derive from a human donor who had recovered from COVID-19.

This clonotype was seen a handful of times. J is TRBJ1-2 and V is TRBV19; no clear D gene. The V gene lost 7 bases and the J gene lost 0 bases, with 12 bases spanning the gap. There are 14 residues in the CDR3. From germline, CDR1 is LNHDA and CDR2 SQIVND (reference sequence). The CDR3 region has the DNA TGTGCCAGTAAGTTGGCCGTCGCTAACTATGGCTACACCTTC. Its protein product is CASKLAVANYGYTF.

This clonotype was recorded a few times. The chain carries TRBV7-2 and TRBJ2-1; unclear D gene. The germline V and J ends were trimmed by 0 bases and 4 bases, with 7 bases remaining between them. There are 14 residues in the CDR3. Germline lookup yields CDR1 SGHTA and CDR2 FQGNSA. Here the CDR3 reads CASSLAVQYNEQFF. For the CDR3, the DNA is TGTGCCAGCAGCTTAGCGGTACAGTACAATGAGCAGTTCTTC.

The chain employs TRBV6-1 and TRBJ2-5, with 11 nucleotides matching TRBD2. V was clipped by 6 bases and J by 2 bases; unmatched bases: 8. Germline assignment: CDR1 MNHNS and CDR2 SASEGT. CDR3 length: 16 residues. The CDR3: CASRLGLAGLQETQYF. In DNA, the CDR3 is TGTGCCAGCAGGCTTGGACTAGCGGGTTTGCAAGAGACCCAGTACTTC.

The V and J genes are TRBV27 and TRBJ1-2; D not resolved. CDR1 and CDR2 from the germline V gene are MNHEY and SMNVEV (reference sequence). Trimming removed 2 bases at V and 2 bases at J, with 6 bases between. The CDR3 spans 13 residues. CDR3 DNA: TGTGCCAGCAGTTTAGAGGGAAACTATGGCTACACCTTC. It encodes CASSLEGNYGYTF.

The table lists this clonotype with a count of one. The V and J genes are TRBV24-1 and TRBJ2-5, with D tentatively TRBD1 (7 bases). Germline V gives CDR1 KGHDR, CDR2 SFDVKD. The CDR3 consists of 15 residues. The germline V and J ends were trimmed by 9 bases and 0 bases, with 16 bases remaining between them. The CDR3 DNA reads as TGTGCCACCGGGGGGACAGCCCCTTACCAAGAGACCCAGTACTTC. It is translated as CATGGTAPYQETQYF.

CDR3 DNA sequence: TGTGCCAGCAGGGGACAGAATAGCAATCAGCCCCAGCATTTT. It codes for CASRGQNSNQPQHF. This sequence joins TRBV6-1 and TRBJ1-5; 7 bases line up with TRBD1. Losses at the gene ends were 6 bases for V and 0 bases for J; bases not matched to a gene: 2. This CDR3 spans 14 amino acids. The germline V gene encodes CDR1 MNHNS and CDR2 SASEGT.